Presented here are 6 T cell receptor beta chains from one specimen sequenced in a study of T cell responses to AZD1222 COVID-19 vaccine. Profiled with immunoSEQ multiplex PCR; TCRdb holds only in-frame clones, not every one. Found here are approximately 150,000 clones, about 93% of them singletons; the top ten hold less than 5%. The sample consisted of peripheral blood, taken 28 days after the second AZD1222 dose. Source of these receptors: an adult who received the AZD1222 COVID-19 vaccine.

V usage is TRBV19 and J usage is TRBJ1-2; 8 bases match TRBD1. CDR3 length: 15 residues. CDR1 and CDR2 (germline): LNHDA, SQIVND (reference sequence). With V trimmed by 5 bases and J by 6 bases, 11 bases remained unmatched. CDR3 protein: CASSSTGQGPNGYTF. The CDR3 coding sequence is TGTGCCAGTAGTTCAACCGGACAGGGCCCTAATGGCTACACCTTC.

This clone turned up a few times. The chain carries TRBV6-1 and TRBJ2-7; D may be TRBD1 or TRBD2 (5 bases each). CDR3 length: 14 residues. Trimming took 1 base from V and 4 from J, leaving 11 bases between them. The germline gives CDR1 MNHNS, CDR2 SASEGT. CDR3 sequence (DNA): TGTGCCAGCAGTGAAGAGGGGACCTCTTACGAGCAGTACTTC. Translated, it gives CASSEEGTSYEQYF.

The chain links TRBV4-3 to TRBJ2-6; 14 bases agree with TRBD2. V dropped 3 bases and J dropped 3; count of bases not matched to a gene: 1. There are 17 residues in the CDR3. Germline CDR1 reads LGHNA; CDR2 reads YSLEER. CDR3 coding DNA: TGCGCCAGCAGCCAGGGACTAGCGGGGGATGGGGCCAACGTCCTGACTTTC. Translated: CASSQGLAGDGANVLTF.

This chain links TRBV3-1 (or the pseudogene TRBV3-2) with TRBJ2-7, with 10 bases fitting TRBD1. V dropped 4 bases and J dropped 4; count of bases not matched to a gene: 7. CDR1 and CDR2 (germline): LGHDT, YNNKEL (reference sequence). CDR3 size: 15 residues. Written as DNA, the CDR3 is TGTGCCAGCAGCCGGGGGACAGGGGCCCTTTACGAGCAGTACTTC. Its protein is CASSRGTGALYEQYF.

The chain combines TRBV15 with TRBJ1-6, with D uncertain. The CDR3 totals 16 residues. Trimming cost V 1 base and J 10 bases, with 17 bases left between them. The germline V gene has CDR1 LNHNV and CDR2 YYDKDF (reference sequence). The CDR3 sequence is CATSRGASTGGSPLHF. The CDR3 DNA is TGTGCCACCAGCAGAGGGGCCTCAACGGGAGGATCACCCCTCCACTTT.

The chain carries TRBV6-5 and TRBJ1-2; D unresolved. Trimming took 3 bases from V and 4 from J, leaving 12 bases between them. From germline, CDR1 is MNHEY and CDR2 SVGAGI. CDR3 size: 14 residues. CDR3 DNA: TGTGCCAGCAGTTATGGGTCCCCTCCCTATGGCTACACCTTC. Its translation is CASSYGSPPYGYTF.